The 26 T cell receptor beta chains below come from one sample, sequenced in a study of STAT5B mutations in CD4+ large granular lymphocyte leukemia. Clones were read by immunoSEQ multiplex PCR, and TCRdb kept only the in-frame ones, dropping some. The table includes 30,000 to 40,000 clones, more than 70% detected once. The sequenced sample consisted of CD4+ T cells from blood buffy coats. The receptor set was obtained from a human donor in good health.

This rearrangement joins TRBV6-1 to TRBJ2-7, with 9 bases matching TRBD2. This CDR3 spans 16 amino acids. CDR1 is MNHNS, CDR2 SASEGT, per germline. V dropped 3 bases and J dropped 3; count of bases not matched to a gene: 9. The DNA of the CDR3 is TGTGCCAGCAGTGAGGGAGCGGGGGGACCCCTCTACGAGCAGTACTTC. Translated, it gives CASSEGAGGPLYEQYF.

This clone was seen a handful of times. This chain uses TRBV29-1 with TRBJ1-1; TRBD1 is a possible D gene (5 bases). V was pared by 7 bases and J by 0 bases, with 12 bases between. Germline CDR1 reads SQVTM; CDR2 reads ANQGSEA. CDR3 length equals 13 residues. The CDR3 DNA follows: TGCAGCGCCCGACAGATAATGAACACTGAAGCTTTCTTT. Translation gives CSARQIMNTEAFF. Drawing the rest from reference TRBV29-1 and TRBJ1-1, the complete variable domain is SAVISQKPSRDICQRGTSLTIQCQVDSQVTMMFWYRQQPGQSLTLIATANQGSEATYESGFVIDKFPISRPNLTFSTLTVSNMSPEDSSIYLCSARQIMNTEAFFGQGTRLTVV.

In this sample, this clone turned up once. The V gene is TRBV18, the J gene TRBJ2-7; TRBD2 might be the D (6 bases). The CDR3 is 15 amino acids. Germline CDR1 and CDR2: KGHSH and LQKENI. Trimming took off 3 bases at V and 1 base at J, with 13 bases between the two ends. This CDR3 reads CASSPFREWSYEQYF. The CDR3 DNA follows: TGTGCCAGCTCACCCTTTCGGGAGTGGTCCTACGAGCAGTACTTC.

DNA of the CDR3: TGCGCCAGCAGCTTGGGGGACGGACGTCAAGAGACCCAGTACTTC. Protein product: CASSLGDGRQETQYF. The chain employs TRBV5-1 and TRBJ2-5, with D perhaps TRBD1 or TRBD2 (5 bases each). V dropped 0 bases and J dropped 2 bases, with 11 bases sitting between them. Germline V gene lookup returns CDR1 SGHRS and CDR2 YFSETQ. The length of the CDR3 is 15 residues.

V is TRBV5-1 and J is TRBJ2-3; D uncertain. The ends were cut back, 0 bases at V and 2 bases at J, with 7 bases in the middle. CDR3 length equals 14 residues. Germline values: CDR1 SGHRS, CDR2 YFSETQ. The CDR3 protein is CASSLAFYTDTQYF. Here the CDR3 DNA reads TGCGCCAGCAGCTTGGCCTTCTACACAGATACGCAGTATTTT.

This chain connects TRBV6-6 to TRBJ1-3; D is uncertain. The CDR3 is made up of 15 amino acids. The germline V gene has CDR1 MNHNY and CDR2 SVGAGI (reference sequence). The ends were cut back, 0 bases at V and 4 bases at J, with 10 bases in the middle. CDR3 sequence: CASSYSRAVGNTIYF. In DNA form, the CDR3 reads TGTGCCAGCAGTTACTCCCGTGCGGTCGGAAACACCATATATTTT.

CDR3 region: CASSRFRGHGNTIYF. CDR3 nucleotide sequence: TGTGCCAGCAGCCGCTTCCGGGGTCACGGAAACACCATATATTTT. The chain links TRBV5-8 to TRBJ1-3; D is undetermined. V gave up 4 bases and J gave up 4 bases, with 15 bases separating them. In germline, CDR1 is SGHTS, CDR2 YDEGEE. This CDR3 is built from 15 residues.

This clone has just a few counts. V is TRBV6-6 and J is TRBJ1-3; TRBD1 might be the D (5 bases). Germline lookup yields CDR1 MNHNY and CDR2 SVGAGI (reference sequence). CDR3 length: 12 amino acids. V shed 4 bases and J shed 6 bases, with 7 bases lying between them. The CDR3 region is CASSSTENTIYF. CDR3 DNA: TGTGCCAGCAGTTCGACAGAAAACACCATATATTTT.

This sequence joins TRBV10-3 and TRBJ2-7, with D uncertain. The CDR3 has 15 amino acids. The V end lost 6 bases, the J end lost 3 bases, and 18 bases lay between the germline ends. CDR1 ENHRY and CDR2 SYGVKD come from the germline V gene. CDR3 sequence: CAIRATDPAFYEQYF. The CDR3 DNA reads TGTGCCATCAGAGCGACCGACCCTGCATTCTACGAGCAGTACTTC.

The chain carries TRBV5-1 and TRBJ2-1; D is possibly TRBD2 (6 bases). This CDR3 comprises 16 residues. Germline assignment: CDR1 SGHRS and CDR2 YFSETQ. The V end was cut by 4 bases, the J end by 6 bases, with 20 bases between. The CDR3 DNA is TGCGCCAGCAGCCCCCCTGGGACTTCTACTCCCAATGAGCAGTTCTTC. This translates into CASSPPGTSTPNEQFF.

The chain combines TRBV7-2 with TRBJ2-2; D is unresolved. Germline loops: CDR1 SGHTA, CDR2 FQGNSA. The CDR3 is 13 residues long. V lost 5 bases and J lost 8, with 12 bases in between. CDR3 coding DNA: TGTGCCAGCAGCGCTAGATACGGGGGGGAGCTGTTTTTT. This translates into CASSARYGGELFF.

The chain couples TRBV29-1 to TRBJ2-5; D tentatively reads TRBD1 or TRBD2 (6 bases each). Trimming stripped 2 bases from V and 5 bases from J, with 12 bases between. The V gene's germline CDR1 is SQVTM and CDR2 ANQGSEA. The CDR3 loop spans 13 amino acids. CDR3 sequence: CSVETGAGETQYF. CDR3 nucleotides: TGCAGCGTTGAAACGGGGGCGGGGGAGACCCAGTACTTC.

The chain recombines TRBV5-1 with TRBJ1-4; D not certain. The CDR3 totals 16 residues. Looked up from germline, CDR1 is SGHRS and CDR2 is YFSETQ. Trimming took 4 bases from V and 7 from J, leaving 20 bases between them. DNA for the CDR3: TGCGCCAGCAGCCCGGCCGGTCTAGGTAAAGGTGAAAAACTGTTTTTT. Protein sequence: CASSPAGLGKGEKLFF.

CDR3 coding DNA: TGTGCCAGCAGTTACTCGAGGGTTATGAACACTGAAGCTTTCTTT. Encoded protein: CASSYSRVMNTEAFF. V is TRBV6-5 and J is TRBJ1-1; no clear D gene. Germline lookup yields CDR1 MNHEY and CDR2 SVGAGI. The CDR3 has 15 amino acids. Between the trimmed V and J ends, which lost 0 bases and 0 bases, there was a span of 8 bases.

The DNA for the CDR3 is TGTGCCAGCAGCCGGCCTAGCGGGAGAGCCACGAAGGCAGATACGCAGTATTTT. It is translated as CASSRPSGRATKADTQYF. The genes are TRBV7-2 and TRBJ2-3; the match to TRBD2 covers 10 bases. Germline V gives CDR1 SGHTA, CDR2 FQGNSA. The J segment lost 4 bases and the V segment lost 5 bases, leaving 15 bases of the junction unmatched. The CDR3 is 18 amino acids.

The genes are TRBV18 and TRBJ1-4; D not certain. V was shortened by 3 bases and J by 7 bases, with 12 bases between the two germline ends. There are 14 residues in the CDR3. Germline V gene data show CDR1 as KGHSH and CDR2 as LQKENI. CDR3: CASSPIRSGEKLFF. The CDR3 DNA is TGTGCCAGCTCACCTATCCGGAGCGGTGAAAAACTGTTTTTT.

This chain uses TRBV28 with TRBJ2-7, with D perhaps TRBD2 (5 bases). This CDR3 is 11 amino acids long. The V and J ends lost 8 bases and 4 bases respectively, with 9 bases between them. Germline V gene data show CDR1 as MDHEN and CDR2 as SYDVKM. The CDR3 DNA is TGTGCCAGCGAGGGCCAGTACGAGCAGTACTTC. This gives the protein CASEGQYEQYF.

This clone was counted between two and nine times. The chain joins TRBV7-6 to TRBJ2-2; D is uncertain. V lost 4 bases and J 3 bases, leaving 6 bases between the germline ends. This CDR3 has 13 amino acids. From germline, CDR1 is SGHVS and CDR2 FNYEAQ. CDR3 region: CASSSLYTGELFF. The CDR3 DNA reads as TGTGCCAGCAGCTCCCTTTACACCGGGGAGCTGTTTTTT.

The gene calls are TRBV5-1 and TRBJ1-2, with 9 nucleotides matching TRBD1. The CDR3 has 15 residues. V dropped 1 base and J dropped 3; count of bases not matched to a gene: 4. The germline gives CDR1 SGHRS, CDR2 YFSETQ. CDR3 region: CASSLTTGGDYGYTF. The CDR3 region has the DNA TGCGCCAGCAGCTTGACGACAGGGGGGGACTATGGCTACACCTTC.

The DNA for the CDR3 is TGTGCCAGCAGCTTAGCCAGACAGACCACAGATACGCAGTATTTT. Protein sequence: CASSLARQTTDTQYF. The genes are TRBV7-9 and TRBJ2-3; D perhaps matches TRBD1 (5 bases). Trimming stripped 0 bases from V and 2 bases from J, with 9 bases between. This CDR3 has 15 residues. The germline gives CDR1 SEHNR, CDR2 FQNEAQ (reference sequence).

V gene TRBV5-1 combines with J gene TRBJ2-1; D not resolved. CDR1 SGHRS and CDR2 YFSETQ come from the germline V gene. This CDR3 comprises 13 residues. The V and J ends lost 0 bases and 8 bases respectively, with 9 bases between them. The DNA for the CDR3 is TGCGCCAGCAGCTTGGTCGTAGGGTATGAGCAGTTCTTC. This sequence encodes CASSLVVGYEQFF.

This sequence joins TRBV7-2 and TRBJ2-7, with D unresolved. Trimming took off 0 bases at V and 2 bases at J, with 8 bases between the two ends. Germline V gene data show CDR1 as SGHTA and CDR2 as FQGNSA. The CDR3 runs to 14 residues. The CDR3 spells CASSLARSAYEQYF. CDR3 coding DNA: TGTGCCAGCAGCTTAGCGAGGAGCGCCTACGAGCAGTACTTC.

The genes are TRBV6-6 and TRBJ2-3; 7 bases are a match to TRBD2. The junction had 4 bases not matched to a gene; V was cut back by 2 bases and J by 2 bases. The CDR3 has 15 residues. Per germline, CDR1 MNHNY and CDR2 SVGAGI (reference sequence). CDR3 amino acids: CASSYVRGDTDTQYF. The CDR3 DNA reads TGTGCCAGCAGTTACGTCCGGGGGGACACAGATACGCAGTATTTT.

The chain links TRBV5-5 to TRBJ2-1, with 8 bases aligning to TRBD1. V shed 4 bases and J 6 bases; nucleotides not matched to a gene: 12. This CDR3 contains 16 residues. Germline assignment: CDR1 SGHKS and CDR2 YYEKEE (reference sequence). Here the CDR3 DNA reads TGTGCCAGCAGCCTTACAGGGGGTAGCGTTGGCAATGAGCAGTTCTTC. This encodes CASSLTGGSVGNEQFF.

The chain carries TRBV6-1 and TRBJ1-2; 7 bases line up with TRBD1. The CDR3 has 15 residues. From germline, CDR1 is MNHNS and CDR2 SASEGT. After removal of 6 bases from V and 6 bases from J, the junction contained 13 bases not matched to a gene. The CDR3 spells CASRKGTAEVNGYTF. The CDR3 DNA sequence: TGTGCCAGCAGGAAAGGGACAGCCGAGGTCAATGGCTACACCTTC.

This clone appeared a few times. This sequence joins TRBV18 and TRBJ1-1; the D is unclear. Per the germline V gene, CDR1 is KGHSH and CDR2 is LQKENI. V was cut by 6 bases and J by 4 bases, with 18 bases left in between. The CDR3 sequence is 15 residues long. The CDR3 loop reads CASSHGQIGGTEAFF. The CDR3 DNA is TGTGCCAGCTCCCACGGGCAAATCGGAGGCACTGAAGCTTTCTTT.